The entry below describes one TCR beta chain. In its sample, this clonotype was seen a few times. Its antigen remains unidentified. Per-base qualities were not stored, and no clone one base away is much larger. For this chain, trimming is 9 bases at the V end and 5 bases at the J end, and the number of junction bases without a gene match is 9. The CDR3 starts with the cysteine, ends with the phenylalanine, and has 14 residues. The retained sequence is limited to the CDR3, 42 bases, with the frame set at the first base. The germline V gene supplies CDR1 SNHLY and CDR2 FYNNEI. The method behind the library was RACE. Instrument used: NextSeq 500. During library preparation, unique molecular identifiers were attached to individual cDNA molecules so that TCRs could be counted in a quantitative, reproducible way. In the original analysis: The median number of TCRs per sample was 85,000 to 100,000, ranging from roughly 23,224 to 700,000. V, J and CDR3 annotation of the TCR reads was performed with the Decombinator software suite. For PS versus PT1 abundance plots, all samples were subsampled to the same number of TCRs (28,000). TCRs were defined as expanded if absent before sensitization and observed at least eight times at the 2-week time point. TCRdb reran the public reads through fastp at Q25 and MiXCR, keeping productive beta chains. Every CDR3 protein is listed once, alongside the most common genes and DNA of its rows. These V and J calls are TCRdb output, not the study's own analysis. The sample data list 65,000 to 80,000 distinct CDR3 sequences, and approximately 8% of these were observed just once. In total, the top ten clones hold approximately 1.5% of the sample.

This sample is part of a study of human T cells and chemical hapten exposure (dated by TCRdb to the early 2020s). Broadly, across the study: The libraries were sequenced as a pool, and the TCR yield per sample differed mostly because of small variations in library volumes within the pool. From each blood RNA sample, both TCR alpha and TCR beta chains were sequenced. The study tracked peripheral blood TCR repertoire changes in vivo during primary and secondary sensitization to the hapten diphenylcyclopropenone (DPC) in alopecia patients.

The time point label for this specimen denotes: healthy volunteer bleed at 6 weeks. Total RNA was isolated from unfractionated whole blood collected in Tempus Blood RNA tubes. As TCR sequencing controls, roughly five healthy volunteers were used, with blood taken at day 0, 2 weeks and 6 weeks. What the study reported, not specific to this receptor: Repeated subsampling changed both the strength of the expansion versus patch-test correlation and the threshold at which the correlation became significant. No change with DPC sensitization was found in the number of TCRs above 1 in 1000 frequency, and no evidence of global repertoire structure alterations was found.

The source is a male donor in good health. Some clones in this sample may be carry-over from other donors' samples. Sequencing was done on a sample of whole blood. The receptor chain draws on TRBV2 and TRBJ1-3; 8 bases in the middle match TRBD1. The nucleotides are TGTGCCAGTAAAACCGGGACAGGTCGAAACACCATATATTTT. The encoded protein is CASKTGTGRNTIYF. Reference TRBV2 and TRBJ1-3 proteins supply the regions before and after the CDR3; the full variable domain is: EPEVTQTPSHQVTQMGQEVILRCVPISNHLYFYWYRQILGQKVEFLVSFYNNEISEKSEIFDDQFSVERPDGSNFTLKIRSTKLEDSAMYFCASKTGTGRNTIYFGEGSWLTVV.